This T cell receptor (beta chain) was sequenced during a study of OX40 agonist ivuxolimab in advanced cancers. Across the study: Participants averaged approximately 60 years of age (range about 23 to 80) and were 82.7% male.

The CDR3 extends over 17 amino acids. V lost 3 bases and J lost 3, with 17 bases in between. Germline CDR1 is MDHEN and CDR2 is SYDVKM. As for this clone: Its antigen is currently unknown.

Points from the study as a whole: There were, on average, more expanded clones in CD8+ T cells than in CD4+.

Some clones are missing from TCRdb's copy, which holds only in-frame ones; the method was immunoSEQ multiplex PCR. The sample has about 48,000 clones; around nine tenths are singletons. The chain carries TRBV28 and TRBJ2-2; D might be TRBD2 (6 bases). This receptor was taken from an adult with an advanced solid tumor such as melanoma, head and neck, liver or kidney cancer. The input for sequencing was CD4+ or CD8+ T cells sorted from blood, taken in a trial of the OX40 agonist ivuxolimab. DNA of the CDR3: TGTGCCAGCAGTTTTTCCGCGGGGATGGAGGACACCGGGGAGCTGTTTTTT. As protein: CASSFSAGMEDTGELFF.